Listed below are T cell receptor beta chains from one sample, sequenced in a study of OX40 agonist ivuxolimab in advanced cancers. TCRdb keeps only in-frame clones here, not all; method: immunoSEQ multiplex PCR. The profile shows 74,000 or so clones, approximately 89% of them singletons. This specimen consisted of CD4+ or CD8+ T cells sorted from blood, obtained in a trial of the OX40 agonist ivuxolimab. The receptors shown here come from an adult with an advanced solid tumor such as melanoma, head and neck, liver or kidney cancer. Each CDR3 is given with its conserved first and last residue. A D gene is named only where the DNA matches it firmly. Expanded clones are given a class, and other clones once, few, many or no size at all.

v_call: TRBV25-1
d_call: TRBD2
clone_size: .
j_call: TRBJ2-3
cdr3_nt: TGTGCCAGCAGTCAGGGACTAGTCGGCCCAGATACGCAGTATTTT
cdr3_aa: CASSQGLVGPDTQYF

v_call: TRBV5-1
d_call: TRBD1
clone_size: .
j_call: TRBJ1-1
cdr3_nt: TGCGCCAGCGCGAAACAGGGGTGGGACACTGAAGCTTTCTTT
cdr3_aa: CASAKQGWDTEAFF

v_call: TRBV28
d_call: .
clone_size: .
j_call: TRBJ1-5
cdr3_nt: TGTGCCAGCAGTACAGTGGGTCAGCCCCAGCATTTT
cdr3_aa: CASSTVGQPQHF

v_call: TRBV28
d_call: .
clone_size: few
j_call: TRBJ2-7
cdr3_nt: TGTGCCAGCACGGGAGAGCAGTACTTC
cdr3_aa: CASTGEQYF

v_call: TRBV7-7
d_call: TRBD1
clone_size: .
j_call: TRBJ2-5
cdr3_nt: TGTGCCAGCAGCCGAGATGGGACAGGGTTGGGCGAGACCCAGTACTTC
cdr3_aa: CASSRDGTGLGETQYF

v_call: TRBV5-6
d_call: .
clone_size: once
j_call: TRBJ1-5
cdr3_nt: TGTGCCAGCAGCTTGGCGGGCGGGAATCAGCCCCAGCATTTT
cdr3_aa: CASSLAGGNQPQHF

v_call: TRBV29-1
d_call: .
clone_size: .
j_call: TRBJ2-5
cdr3_nt: TGCAGCGTTTTGAGTTTAGAGACCCAGTACTTC
cdr3_aa: CSVLSLETQYF

v_call: TRBV5-1
d_call: .
clone_size: few
j_call: TRBJ1-3
cdr3_nt: TGCGCCAGCAGCTTGGGGCCAACTGGAAACACCATATATTTT
cdr3_aa: CASSLGPTGNTIYF

v_call: TRBV29-1
d_call: .
clone_size: .
j_call: TRBJ2-7
cdr3_nt: TGCAGCGTTGACACGGCGCAGTACTTC
cdr3_aa: CSVDTAQYF

v_call: TRBV19
d_call: .
clone_size: .
j_call: TRBJ1-1
cdr3_nt: TGTGCCAGTAGTATTTACGGTCGGGCAGCCAACACTGAAGCTTTCTTT
cdr3_aa: CASSIYGRAANTEAFF

v_call: TRBV7-6
d_call: TRBD2
clone_size: .
j_call: TRBJ2-2
cdr3_nt: TGTGCCAGCAGCCCCCTCGGGGCGGGAGGCGGGGAGCTGTTTTTT
cdr3_aa: CASSPLGAGGGELFF

v_call: TRBV7-2
d_call: .
clone_size: .
j_call: TRBJ2-3
cdr3_nt: TGTGCCAGCAGCTTTAGCGTGGACACAGATACGCAGTATTTT
cdr3_aa: CASSFSVDTDTQYF

v_call: TRBV10-1
d_call: TRBD2
clone_size: .
j_call: TRBJ2-1
cdr3_nt: TGCGCCAGCAGTGCCGGGACTAACAATGAGCAGTTCTTC
cdr3_aa: CASSAGTNNEQFF

v_call: TRBV7-9
d_call: .
clone_size: .
j_call: TRBJ2-6
cdr3_nt: TGTGCCAGCAGCTTACGGGGAACTGGGGCCAACGTCCTGACTTTC
cdr3_aa: CASSLRGTGANVLTF

v_call: TRBV7-2
d_call: TRBD1
clone_size: few
j_call: TRBJ2-2
cdr3_nt: TGTGCCAGCAGCATGACTGGACAGGGGGCTAAGGGCGGGGAGCTGTTTTTT
cdr3_aa: CASSMTGQGAKGGELFF

v_call: TRBV9
d_call: .
clone_size: .
j_call: TRBJ2-1
cdr3_nt: TGTGCCAGCAGCGTAGCGGAGGGGCCTAGGAATGAGCAGTTCTTC
cdr3_aa: CASSVAEGPRNEQFF

v_call: TRBV19
d_call: TRBD1
clone_size: .
j_call: TRBJ2-1
cdr3_nt: TGTGCCAGTAGTATGTCCCGGGACAGGGGTGAGCAGTTCTTC
cdr3_aa: CASSMSRDRGEQFF

v_call: TRBV11-2
d_call: .
clone_size: .
j_call: TRBJ2-3
cdr3_nt: TGTGCCAGCAGCCCTCAAGGCACAGATACGCAGTATTTT
cdr3_aa: CASSPQGTDTQYF

v_call: TRBV5-6
d_call: .
clone_size: .
j_call: TRBJ2-5
cdr3_nt: TGTGCCAGCAGCGCGGCGTATCGGTGGGGCCAAGAGACCCAGTACTTC
cdr3_aa: CASSAAYRWGQETQYF

v_call: TRBV5-1
d_call: .
clone_size: .
j_call: TRBJ2-3
cdr3_nt: TGCGCCAGCAGCTTTGTACCGGGAGTCGGGACAGATACGCAGTATTTT
cdr3_aa: CASSFVPGVGTDTQYF

v_call: TRBV15
d_call: .
clone_size: .
j_call: TRBJ1-4
cdr3_nt: TGTGCCACCAGTCGCGGGGGGGCTACTAATGAAAAACTGTTTTTT
cdr3_aa: CATSRGGATNEKLFF

v_call: TRBV5-1
d_call: TRBD1
clone_size: .
j_call: TRBJ1-1
cdr3_nt: TGCGCCAGCAGCCGGACAGGGGCGGAGAGCACTGAAGCTTTCTTT
cdr3_aa: CASSRTGAESTEAFF

v_call: TRBV6-5
d_call: .
clone_size: .
j_call: TRBJ2-3
cdr3_nt: TGTGCCACCATGCGTTGGACGGTGGGCACAGATACGCAGTATTTT
cdr3_aa: CATMRWTVGTDTQYF

v_call: TRBV18
d_call: .
clone_size: .
j_call: TRBJ2-5
cdr3_nt: TGTGCCAGCTCACCACTTCCTGGTGGGGAGACCCAGTACTTC
cdr3_aa: CASSPLPGGETQYF

v_call: TRBV5-5
d_call: TRBD1
clone_size: once
j_call: TRBJ2-7
cdr3_nt: TGTGCCAGCAGCTTGAGACAGGGGGACGAGCAGTACTTC
cdr3_aa: CASSLRQGDEQYF

v_call: TRBV27
d_call: TRBD2
clone_size: .
j_call: TRBJ2-5
cdr3_nt: TGTGCCAGCAGTTCCTTGACTAGCGGCCCAGGGCGGGAGACCCAGTACTTC
cdr3_aa: CASSSLTSGPGRETQYF

v_call: TRBV7-9
d_call: .
clone_size: .
j_call: TRBJ1-3
cdr3_nt: TGTGCCAGCGAGAAGGGGAGCTCTGGAAACACCATATATTTT
cdr3_aa: CASEKGSSGNTIYF